One sample yielded the 22 T cell receptor beta chains listed below, sequenced in a study of cytomegalovirus exposure and HLA in healthy donors. It was with 60 Vbeta and 13 Jbeta primers that the PCR ran. Here immunoSEQ multiplex PCR was the method, and the copy in TCRdb shows in-frame clones only, minus some. The sample gives around 100,000 clones, approximately 73% of which show up once; under 4.5% is in the top ten. What was sequenced was PBMCs. These TCRs come from a woman aged 45-60 years in good health and CMV-seropositive.

The V call is TRBV9, the J call TRBJ1-4; 9 bases fit TRBD1. After removal of 4 bases from V and 3 bases from J, the junction contained 4 bases not matched to a gene. CDR1 is SGDLS, CDR2 YYNGEE, per germline. CDR3 length equals 15 residues. This CDR3 reads CASSPRTGANEKLFF. CDR3 nucleotides: TGTGCCAGCAGCCCCCGGACAGGGGCTAATGAAAAACTGTTTTTT.

The rearrangement links TRBV5-6 to TRBJ1-2; D gene uncertain. CDR1 SGHDT and CDR2 YYEEEE come from the germline V gene. CDR3 length: 15 amino acids. V lost 3 bases to trimming and J lost 2 bases, with 14 bases between them. In nucleotides, the CDR3 is TGTGCCAGCAGCTGGGGAGGGCAGACGAACTATGGCTACACCTTC. It specifies CASSWGGQTNYGYTF.

The chain has TRBV27 and TRBJ1-6; 8 nucleotides match TRBD1. The ends lost 5 bases at V and 11 bases at J; junction bases unmatched: 8. Germline CDR1 reads MNHEY; CDR2 reads SMNVEV (reference sequence). This CDR3 is built from 14 residues. CDR3: CASSIDRGVPPLHF. In DNA form, the CDR3 reads TGTGCCAGCAGTATTGACAGGGGAGTACCACCCCTCCACTTT.

This sequence joins TRBV15 and TRBJ2-7; TRBD1 agrees at 7 bases. The length of the CDR3 is 14 residues. J lost 0 bases, V lost 5 bases, and 4 bases had no gene match. CDR1 LNHNV and CDR2 YYDKDF come from the germline V gene (reference sequence). The CDR3 here is CATSSGTDSYEQYF. CDR3 coding DNA: TGTGCCACCAGCTCCGGGACAGACTCCTACGAGCAGTACTTC.

The chain recombines TRBV18 with TRBJ1-4, with TRBD1 identical over 8 bases. This CDR3 spans 14 amino acids. The V segment lost 3 bases and the J segment 8 bases; nucleotides outside the gene matches: 5. Germline CDR1 and CDR2: KGHSH and LQKENI. CDR3 DNA: TGTGCCAGCTCACCTACAGGGGGAGACGAAAAACTGTTTTTT. It specifies CASSPTGGDEKLFF.

This clone appeared a few times. The CDR3 bases are TGCGCCAGCAGCCTCCGGGGTGGGACAGGGCAAGAGACCCAGTACTTC. Its protein product is CASSLRGGTGQETQYF. The chain joins TRBV5-1 to TRBJ2-5; TRBD1 matches at 9 bases. Trimming removed 4 bases from V and 2 bases from J; junction bases left unmatched: 9. Per the germline V gene, CDR1 is SGHRS and CDR2 is YFSETQ. The CDR3 spans 16 residues.

As to this clone: Other DNA sequences in the sample encode the same CDR3. The chain joins TRBV5-6 to TRBJ1-2, with D perhaps matching TRBD1 (5 bases). Trimming pared 2 bases from V and 4 bases from J, leaving 6 bases between. The germline gives CDR1 SGHDT, CDR2 YYEEEE. There are 12 residues in the CDR3. The CDR3 region has the DNA TGTGCCAGCAGCTTAGACAGCTATGGCTACACCTTC. It specifies CASSLDSYGYTF.

This clone was picked up a small number of times. The CDR3 here is CASSQGPAGLNSPLHF. The CDR3 bases are TGCGCCAGCAGCCAAGGTCCGGCAGGGTTGAATTCACCCCTCCACTTT. V gene TRBV4-1 combines with J gene TRBJ1-6; TRBD1 might be the D (5 bases). The CDR3 consists of 16 residues. The V and J ends lost 1 base and 7 bases respectively, with 14 bases between them. The germline gives CDR1 MGHRA, CDR2 YSYEKL.

The chain uses TRBV2 and TRBJ2-1; D is undetermined. Trimming stripped 7 bases from V and 3 bases from J, with 19 bases between. The CDR3 sequence is 16 residues long. CDR1 SNHLY and CDR2 FYNNEI come from the germline V gene. For the CDR3, the DNA is TGTGCCAGCACGCCGAACCAGGATTCTCACTACAATGAGCAGTTCTTC. This sequence encodes CASTPNQDSHYNEQFF.

The chain uses TRBV9 and TRBJ1-2; 7 bases fit TRBD1. CDR1 and CDR2 from the germline V gene are SGDLS and YYNGEE. V gave up 3 bases and J gave up 4 bases; unmatched junction bases: 3. The CDR3 contains 13 residues. The CDR3 coding sequence is TGTGCCAGCAGCGGGGGACAGTCCTATGGCTACACCTTC. Translated, it gives CASSGGQSYGYTF.

The chain has TRBV7-9 and TRBJ2-1; a weak D match, TRBD1 (6 bases). This CDR3 has 16 amino acids. CDR1 and CDR2 (germline): SEHNR, FQNEAQ (reference sequence). V was pared by 4 bases and J by 8 bases, with 21 bases between. As DNA, the CDR3 is TGTGCCAGCAGCTCCCGGATAGGGGACATAGGCTATGAGCAGTTCTTC. This sequence encodes CASSSRIGDIGYEQFF.

This chain joins TRBV15 and TRBJ1-1, with TRBD1 matching 8 bases. CDR3 length: 15 residues. Germline assignment: CDR1 LNHNV and CDR2 YYDKDF (reference sequence). The V and J ends lost 3 bases and 1 base, in that order; junction bases with no gene match: 4. CDR3 in DNA: TGTGCCACCAGCAGTGGGACAGGCCAGAACACTGAAGCTTTCTTT. Its translation: CATSSGTGQNTEAFF.

This sequence joins TRBV7-9 and TRBJ2-3; 7 nucleotides align to TRBD2. The CDR3 runs 15 residues. J lost 3 bases, V lost 6 bases, and 9 bases had no gene match. Germline loops: CDR1 SEHNR, CDR2 FQNEAQ (reference sequence). Written as DNA, the CDR3 is TGTGCCAGCAGTGATGACTGGGGGGGGACAGATACGCAGTATTTT. Translation: CASSDDWGGTDTQYF.

This clone was seen more than once but under ten times. This chain connects TRBV7-3 to TRBJ2-1; a weak D match, TRBD2 (5 bases). The CDR3 runs 14 residues. Germline loops: CDR1 SGHTA, CDR2 FQGTGA. Trimming cost V 4 bases and J 6 bases, with 13 bases left between them. The CDR3 here is CASSSPGNSNEQFF. The CDR3 DNA sequence: TGTGCCAGCAGCTCGCCCGGGAATTCCAATGAGCAGTTCTTC.

The DNA of the CDR3 is TGTGCCTGGAGTGTAATGGGGGGGGGTCCCCTCTACTACGAGCAGTACTTC. Amino acid sequence: CAWSVMGGGPLYYEQYF. This chain joins TRBV30 and TRBJ2-7; the match to TRBD2 covers 7 bases. Trimming took 0 bases from V and 3 from J; bases not matched to a gene: 14. The CDR3 covers 17 residues. CDR1 is GTSNPN and CDR2 is SVGIG in the germline V gene (reference sequence). The full variable domain, its missing parts supplied by reference TRBV30 and TRBJ2-7, is SQTIHQWPATLVQPVGSPLSLECTVEGTSNPNLYWYRQAAGRGLQLLFYSVGIGQISSEVPQNLSASRPQDRQFILSSKKLLLSDSGFYLCAWSVMGGGPLYYEQYFGPGTRLTVT.

This clone was recorded only once. The V and J genes are TRBV19 and TRBJ1-1, with a weak D call TRBD1 (6 bases). Germline V gene sequence: CDR1 LNHDA, CDR2 SQIVND (reference sequence). V was cut by 3 bases and J by 3 bases, with 11 bases left in between. The CDR3 length is 14 residues. Here the CDR3 reads CASSMWTEHTEAFF. CDR3 nucleotide sequence: TGTGCCAGTAGTATGTGGACAGAGCACACTGAAGCTTTCTTT.

This clone has a handful of counts. The chain couples TRBV5-6 to TRBJ2-3; unclear D gene. This CDR3 spans 15 amino acids. CDR1 and CDR2 (germline): SGHDT, YYEEEE. Trimming left V 1 base short and J 3 bases short, with 12 bases between. The CDR3 DNA is TGTGCCAGCAGCTTGCGCAGTCCGAGGACAGATACGCAGTATTTT. Translating it yields CASSLRSPRTDTQYF.

V is TRBV6-1 and J is TRBJ2-1, with a weak D call TRBD1 (5 bases). This CDR3 has 15 amino acids. Germline V gene lookup returns CDR1 MNHNS and CDR2 SASEGT. V lost 2 bases and J lost 1, with 9 bases in between. The CDR3 sequence: CASSENQGSYNEQFF. The DNA for the CDR3 is TGTGCCAGCAGTGAAAACCAGGGTTCCTACAATGAGCAGTTCTTC.

This clone has more than one count but fewer than ten. The chain links TRBV2 to TRBJ2-6; D might be TRBD1 (6 bases). CDR3 length equals 14 residues. In germline, CDR1 is SNHLY, CDR2 FYNNEI. V was clipped by 11 bases and J by 1 base, with 12 bases between them. DNA of the CDR3: TGTGCCGGCATACAGGGTTCTGGGGCCAACGTCCTGACTTTC. Its protein product is CAGIQGSGANVLTF. Combining the CDR3 with reference TRBV2 and TRBJ2-6 gives the whole variable domain EPEVTQTPSHQVTQMGQEVILRCVPISNHLYFYWYRQILGQKVEFLVSFYNNEISEKSEIFDDQFSVERPDGSNFTLKIRSTKLEDSAMYFCAGIQGSGANVLTFGAGSRLTVL.

The V gene is TRBV6-5, the J gene TRBJ1-1, with no clear D. Trimming removed 2 bases from V and 2 bases from J, with 9 bases in between. The germline V gene has CDR1 MNHEY and CDR2 SVGAGI. This CDR3 comprises 14 residues. As DNA, the CDR3 is TGTGCCAGCAGTTACCGGGGAGACAACACTGAAGCTTTCTTT. As protein: CASSYRGDNTEAFF.

The chain carries TRBV5-4 and TRBJ1-1; 7 bases match TRBD1. J lost 1 base, V lost 0 bases, and 6 bases had no gene match. The germline CDR1 and CDR2 sequences are SGHNT and YYREEE (reference sequence). The CDR3 totals 16 residues. CDR3 region: CASSLETGRRNTEAFF. CDR3 sequence (DNA): TGTGCCAGCAGCTTGGAGACAGGGAGGAGGAACACTGAAGCTTTCTTT.

This clone was seen only a few times. The chain employs TRBV4-1 and TRBJ2-1, with 9 bases identical to TRBD2. V shed 3 bases and J 10 bases; nucleotides not matched to a gene: 10. The CDR3 length is 15 residues. The germline V gene has CDR1 MGHRA and CDR2 YSYEKL. The CDR3 spells CASSQGTSRDREQFF. DNA of the CDR3: TGCGCCAGCAGCCAGGGGACTAGCAGGGATAGGGAGCAGTTCTTC.